This T cell receptor beta chain was identified during a study of blood T cell repertoires in COVID-19. On the study more broadly: The United States, Italy and Spain were the sources of the acute and convalescent COVID-19 samples. Sample material is recorded as cDNA or gDNA derived from T cells, B-cell-depleted T cells, or PBMCs.

Authors' processing steps: Amplification of reference gene primers provided the estimated nucleated cell counts. TCRdb's table, derived via immunoSEQ multiplex PCR, lists solely in-frame clones and lacks some. V and J calls and clone size are as listed in that table; D and trimming were resolved from the DNA. The sample contains over 75,000 clones, approximately 78% of which appear only once. This clone turned up a few times. Germline lookup yields CDR1 LGHNA and CDR2 YNFKEQ. The CDR3 is 18 residues long. With V trimmed by 5 bases and J by 3 bases, 10 bases remained unmatched. This clonotype originated in an elderly woman with acute or convalescent COVID-19. The rearrangement joins TRBV4-2 to TRBJ2-2; 12 nucleotides agree with TRBD2. The sequencing sample was made of peripheral blood. The CDR3 reads CASSSGLAGPHDTGELFF. CDR3 in DNA: TGTGCCAGCAGCTCCGGACTAGCGGGGCCCCACGACACCGGGGAGCTGTTTTTT.